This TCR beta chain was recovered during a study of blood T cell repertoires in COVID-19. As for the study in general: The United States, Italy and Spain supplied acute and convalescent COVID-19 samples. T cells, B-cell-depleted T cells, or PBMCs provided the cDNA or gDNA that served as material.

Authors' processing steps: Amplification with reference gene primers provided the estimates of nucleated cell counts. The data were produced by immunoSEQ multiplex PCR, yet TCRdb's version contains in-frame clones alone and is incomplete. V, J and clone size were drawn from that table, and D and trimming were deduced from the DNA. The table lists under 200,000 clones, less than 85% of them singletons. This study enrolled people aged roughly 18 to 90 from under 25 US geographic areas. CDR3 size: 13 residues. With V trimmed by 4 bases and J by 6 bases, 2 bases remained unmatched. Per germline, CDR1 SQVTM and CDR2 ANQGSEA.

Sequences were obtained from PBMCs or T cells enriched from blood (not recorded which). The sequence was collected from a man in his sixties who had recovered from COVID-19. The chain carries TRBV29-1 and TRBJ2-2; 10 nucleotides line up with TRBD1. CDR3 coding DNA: TGCAGCGTTGTCGGACAGGGGGCCGGGGAGCTGTTTTTT. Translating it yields CSVVGQGAGELFF.